These T cell receptor beta chains were read from a single sample in a study of OX40 agonist ivuxolimab in advanced cancers. Using immunoSEQ multiplex PCR, the repertoire was profiled, and TCRdb retains in-frame clones only, with some absent. The sample gives approximately 94,000 clones, more than 85% of which show up once; roughly 0.56% is in the top ten. The input for sequencing was CD4+ or CD8+ T cells sorted from blood, taken in a trial of the OX40 agonist ivuxolimab. The receptors stem from an adult with an advanced solid tumor such as melanoma, head and neck, liver or kidney cancer. Both conserved end residues are part of each CDR3. D genes are given only for firm matches. Rows give clone size only sometimes, using once, few, many, or a class for an expanded clone.

J gene: TRBJ2-7
clone size: once
D gene: .
V gene: TRBV9
CDR3 protein: CASNPDSGYEQYF
CDR3 DNA: TGTGCCAGCAACCCTGACAGCGGCTACGAGCAGTACTTC

J gene: TRBJ1-2
clone size: .
D gene: .
V gene: TRBV4-2
CDR3 protein: CASSQEPTNYGYTF
CDR3 DNA: TGTGCCAGCAGCCAAGAGCCTACTAACTATGGCTACACCTTC

J gene: TRBJ2-7
clone size: once
D gene: TRBD1
V gene: TRBV4-1
CDR3 protein: CASSKRQGGDEQYF
CDR3 DNA: TGCGCCAGCAGTAAACGACAGGGGGGAGACGAGCAGTACTTC

J gene: TRBJ2-5
clone size: .
D gene: .
V gene: TRBV7-3
CDR3 protein: CASSHLSGETQYF
CDR3 DNA: TGTGCCAGCAGCCACCTTAGCGGAGAGACCCAGTACTTC

J gene: TRBJ1-2
clone size: .
D gene: .
V gene: TRBV4-3
CDR3 protein: CASSQVGGAFKGYTF
CDR3 DNA: TGCGCCAGCAGCCAAGTGGGGGGCGCCTTTAAGGGCTACACCTTC

J gene: TRBJ2-7
clone size: .
D gene: TRBD2
V gene: TRBV11-2
CDR3 protein: CASRSSGGRYEQYF
CDR3 DNA: TGTGCCAGCAGATCTAGCGGAGGGCGTTACGAGCAGTACTTC

J gene: TRBJ2-5
clone size: .
D gene: TRBD2
V gene: TRBV5-6
CDR3 protein: CASSLEPGLAPGVTQYF
CDR3 DNA: TGTGCCAGCAGCTTGGAACCGGGACTAGCGCCAGGAGTGACCCAGTACTTC

J gene: TRBJ1-4
clone size: .
D gene: .
V gene: TRBV28
CDR3 protein: CASNAGDNEKLFF
CDR3 DNA: TGTGCCAGCAATGCAGGGGACAATGAAAAACTGTTTTTT

J gene: TRBJ2-7
clone size: .
D gene: TRBD1
V gene: TRBV5-6
CDR3 protein: CASSPPPGTDYEQYF
CDR3 DNA: TGTGCCAGCAGTCCCCCCCCCGGGACAGACTACGAGCAGTACTTC

J gene: TRBJ2-1
clone size: .
D gene: TRBD1
V gene: TRBV28
CDR3 protein: CATYPGQVFYNEQFF
CDR3 DNA: TGTGCCACTTACCCGGGACAGGTTTTCTACAATGAGCAGTTCTTC

J gene: TRBJ1-5
clone size: .
D gene: .
V gene: TRBV6-1
CDR3 protein: CASSEVGGNQPQHF
CDR3 DNA: TGTGCCAGCAGTGAGGTAGGGGGCAATCAGCCCCAGCATTTT

J gene: TRBJ2-5
clone size: .
D gene: TRBD2
V gene: TRBV4-2
CDR3 protein: CASSQDWTSGSLETQYF
CDR3 DNA: TGTGCCAGCAGCCAAGATTGGACTAGCGGGAGTCTAGAGACCCAGTACTTC

J gene: TRBJ2-1
clone size: .
D gene: .
V gene: TRBV5-1
CDR3 protein: CASSSSSYNEQFF
CDR3 DNA: TGCGCCAGCAGCTCGAGCTCCTACAATGAGCAGTTCTTC

J gene: TRBJ2-3
clone size: .
D gene: .
V gene: TRBV5-4
CDR3 protein: CASSFPAADTQYF
CDR3 DNA: TGTGCCAGCAGCTTCCCCGCGGCAGATACGCAGTATTTT

J gene: TRBJ1-2
clone size: few
D gene: .
V gene: TRBV20-1
CDR3 protein: CSARGAYGYTF
CDR3 DNA: TGCAGTGCTCGGGGAGCTTATGGCTACACCTTC

J gene: TRBJ1-3
clone size: .
D gene: .
V gene: TRBV4-1
CDR3 protein: CASSQDTRLYSGNTIYF
CDR3 DNA: TGCGCCAGCAGCCAAGATACAAGGCTGTACTCTGGAAACACCATATATTTT

J gene: TRBJ2-2
clone size: .
D gene: .
V gene: TRBV6-5
CDR3 protein: CASREQGRVTGELFF
CDR3 DNA: TGTGCCAGCAGGGAACAGGGCCGTGTCACCGGGGAGCTGTTTTTT

J gene: TRBJ1-5
clone size: few
D gene: .
V gene: TRBV2
CDR3 protein: CASSRQGYSNQPQHF
CDR3 DNA: TGTGCCAGCAGTCGTCAGGGGTATAGCAATCAGCCCCAGCATTTT

J gene: TRBJ2-7
clone size: once
D gene: .
V gene: TRBV19
CDR3 protein: CASSIDGILSYEQYF
CDR3 DNA: TGTGCCAGTAGTATAGATGGGATCCTCTCCTACGAGCAGTACTTC

J gene: TRBJ1-4
clone size: .
D gene: .
V gene: TRBV27
CDR3 protein: CASRSWGEKLFF
CDR3 DNA: TGTGCCAGCAGATCTTGGGGTGAAAAACTGTTTTTT

J gene: TRBJ2-5
clone size: .
D gene: TRBD2
V gene: TRBV7-9
CDR3 protein: CASSPGTSGRVQETQYF
CDR3 DNA: TGTGCCAGCAGCCCGGGGACTAGCGGGAGGGTCCAAGAGACCCAGTACTTC

J gene: TRBJ2-7
clone size: .
D gene: TRBD1
V gene: TRBV28
CDR3 protein: CASRTTGGGDEQYF
CDR3 DNA: TGTGCCAGCAGAACTACAGGGGGTGGCGACGAGCAGTACTTC

J gene: TRBJ2-5
clone size: .
D gene: .
V gene: TRBV2
CDR3 protein: CASGGDSKETQYF
CDR3 DNA: TGTGCCAGCGGGGGGGACAGCAAAGAGACCCAGTACTTC

J gene: TRBJ2-1
clone size: .
D gene: TRBD1
V gene: TRBV5-1
CDR3 protein: CASSLTGVANNEQFF
CDR3 DNA: TGCGCCAGCAGCTTGACAGGGGTCGCCAACAATGAGCAGTTCTTC

J gene: TRBJ2-5
clone size: .
D gene: .
V gene: TRBV7-2
CDR3 protein: CASSSLQTQYF
CDR3 DNA: TGTGCCAGCAGCTCCCTACAGACCCAGTACTTC

J gene: TRBJ2-7
clone size: .
D gene: TRBD1
V gene: TRBV28
CDR3 protein: CASSLGGTGKSEQYF
CDR3 DNA: TGTGCCAGCAGCCTAGGTGGGACAGGGAAATCAGAGCAGTACTTC

J gene: TRBJ1-2
clone size: .
D gene: TRBD1
V gene: TRBV18
CDR3 protein: CASSPDRADYGYTF
CDR3 DNA: TGTGCCAGCTCACCAGACAGGGCGGACTATGGCTACACCTTC

J gene: TRBJ2-1
clone size: .
D gene: TRBD2
V gene: TRBV7-9
CDR3 protein: CASSSAVAGYYNEQFF
CDR3 DNA: TGTGCCAGCAGCTCCGCTGTAGCGGGATATTACAATGAGCAGTTCTTC

J gene: TRBJ2-2
clone size: .
D gene: TRBD2
V gene: TRBV5-1
CDR3 protein: CASRTTSGSFTGELFF
CDR3 DNA: TGCGCCAGCAGGACGACTAGCGGGAGTTTCACCGGGGAGCTGTTTTTT

J gene: TRBJ2-5
clone size: .
D gene: TRBD2
V gene: TRBV6-5
CDR3 protein: CASRGLAGGRETQYF
CDR3 DNA: TGTGCCAGCAGGGGACTAGCGGGAGGGCGAGAGACCCAGTACTTC

J gene: TRBJ1-2
clone size: .
D gene: .
V gene: TRBV27
CDR3 protein: CASSLSYWADYGYTF
CDR3 DNA: TGTGCCAGCAGTTTATCCTACTGGGCCGACTATGGCTACACCTTC

J gene: TRBJ2-1
clone size: .
D gene: TRBD2
V gene: TRBV5-5
CDR3 protein: CASSSAGGREQFF
CDR3 DNA: TGTGCCAGCAGCTCAGCGGGAGGGCGTGAGCAGTTCTTC

J gene: TRBJ2-5
clone size: .
D gene: TRBD1
V gene: TRBV15
CDR3 protein: CATSRGQGQETQYF
CDR3 DNA: TGTGCCACCAGCAGAGGACAGGGACAAGAGACCCAGTACTTC

J gene: TRBJ2-4
clone size: .
D gene: .
V gene: TRBV6-6
CDR3 protein: CASNELAKNIQYF
CDR3 DNA: TGTGCCAGCAACGAGCTAGCCAAAAACATTCAGTACTTC

J gene: TRBJ2-1
clone size: .
D gene: TRBD2
V gene: TRBV19
CDR3 protein: CASRGLAGAEQFF
CDR3 DNA: TGTGCCAGTAGAGGACTAGCGGGAGCTGAGCAGTTCTTC

J gene: TRBJ1-5
clone size: .
D gene: TRBD1
V gene: TRBV15
CDR3 protein: CATSSPRGRGRRNQPQHF
CDR3 DNA: TGTGCCACCAGCAGCCCGCGGGGAAGGGGGCGTCGCAATCAGCCCCAGCATTTT

J gene: TRBJ2-1
clone size: .
D gene: .
V gene: TRBV12-5
CDR3 protein: CASGYTGMAFYNEQFF
CDR3 DNA: TGTGCTAGTGGGTATACAGGGATGGCCTTCTACAATGAGCAGTTCTTC

J gene: TRBJ2-1
clone size: .
D gene: .
V gene: TRBV19
CDR3 protein: CASSIGGGPNNEQFF
CDR3 DNA: TGTGCCAGTAGTATAGGTGGCGGACCAAACAATGAGCAGTTCTTC

J gene: TRBJ2-5
clone size: .
D gene: .
V gene: TRBV4-3
CDR3 protein: CASSQDYSRMETQYF
CDR3 DNA: TGCGCCAGCAGCCAAGATTATTCCAGGATGGAGACCCAGTACTTC

J gene: TRBJ1-1
clone size: few
D gene: .
V gene: TRBV7-2
CDR3 protein: CASSLQPGVEAFF
CDR3 DNA: TGTGCCAGCAGCCTACAGCCAGGGGTTGAAGCTTTCTTT

J gene: TRBJ1-5
clone size: few
D gene: TRBD1
V gene: TRBV4-1
CDR3 protein: CASSQGSVVLDRGSNQPQHF
CDR3 DNA: TGCGCCAGCAGCCAAGGTAGTGTTGTTTTGGACAGGGGGTCGAATCAGCCCCAGCATTTT

J gene: TRBJ2-1
clone size: .
D gene: TRBD2
V gene: TRBV9
CDR3 protein: CASSHLELAGTNEQFF
CDR3 DNA: TGTGCCAGCAGCCACCTCGAACTAGCGGGAACCAATGAGCAGTTCTTC

J gene: TRBJ2-5
clone size: .
D gene: TRBD1
V gene: TRBV28
CDR3 protein: CASGGTGLLQETQYF
CDR3 DNA: TGTGCCAGCGGAGGGACAGGACTCCTCCAAGAGACCCAGTACTTC

J gene: TRBJ1-5
clone size: .
D gene: .
V gene: TRBV29-1
CDR3 protein: CSVALGYTNQPQHF
CDR3 DNA: TGCAGCGTTGCGTTGGGGTACACAAATCAGCCCCAGCATTTT

J gene: TRBJ2-3
clone size: .
D gene: .
V gene: TRBV11-3
CDR3 protein: CASTRATDTQYF
CDR3 DNA: TGTGCCAGCACCCGGGCCACAGATACGCAGTATTTT